This T cell receptor beta chain was retrieved from a study of molecular identifiers for immune sequencing clone quantification. As for the study in general: Replicate RNA from 20,000 or 100,000 naive CD8 T cells formed five aliquots; four were sequenced. Points from the study as a whole: Among effectors, clones above 20 RNA copies held over 97% of molecules; among naive cells, under 1%. Investigators reportedly could detect spiked Jurkat TCR RNA from one cell among approximately 1.1 million naive cells.

Listed TCR primers and previously described methods were used for bulk TCR libraries. TCRdb used MiXCR to reprocess the PCR reads, holding one entry per CDR3 protein. The sample holds over 65,000 distinct CDR3 sequences; around a quarter are singletons and the top ten take 0.78%. Germline-derived CDR1 and CDR2 are SNHLY and FYNNEI. The V gene lost 0 bases and the J gene lost 3 bases, with 8 bases spanning the gap. The CDR3 extends over 14 amino acids. A word on this clonotype: Its target is unknown. This clone may be a read error of a much larger clone one base away.

The TCR originated in a human donor in good health. Some libraries in this study had Jurkat cell RNA spiked in. The V call is TRBV2, the J call TRBJ1-2, with unresolved D. The sequenced sample was naive CD8+ T cells from blood, with Jurkat cell RNA spiked in. The subset is: FACS-sorted CD8+CD4-CCR7+CD45RA+ naive T cells. The CDR3 sequence: CASSEARADYGYTF. DNA of the CDR3: TGTGCCAGCAGTGAAGCTCGGGCAGACTATGGCTACACCTTC.